A single sample gave rise to the 7 T cell receptor beta chains below, sequenced in a study of control samples from healthy donors and cancer patients (dated by TCRdb to the early 2020s). Library method: the immunoSEQ multiplex PCR assay. In TCRdb, the immuneACCESS table is reduced to in-frame sequences with V and J assigned. These tables do not hold every clone; where another copy was compared, an unresolved V gene accounts for under half, and the others remain unexplained. The sample contains under 70,000 clones, approximately 90% of them found a single time. Of the sample, more than 1% is held by the ten largest clones. The specimen was PBMCs. The receptors come from a woman aged 45-65 years with colorectal cancer.

CDR3: CASSSRQPNSPLHF. Written as DNA, the CDR3 is TGTGCCAGCAGTTCAAGACAGCCTAATTCACCCCTCCACTTT. The chain combines TRBV2 with TRBJ1-6; D is possibly TRBD1 (5 bases). Germline CDR1 and CDR2: SNHLY and FYNNEI. The germline V and J ends were trimmed by 5 bases and 6 bases, with 11 bases remaining between them. There are 14 residues in the CDR3.

The chain is built from TRBV4-2 and TRBJ1-5, with D hard to call. Per the germline V gene, CDR1 is LGHNA and CDR2 is YNFKEQ. The length of the CDR3 is 15 residues. Trimming removed 0 bases from V and 7 bases from J, with 13 bases in between. The CDR3 nucleotides read TGTGCCAGCAGCCAAGATCTTAGGGTTTGGCAGCCCCAGCATTTT. This sequence encodes CASSQDLRVWQPQHF.

V usage is TRBV7-3 and J usage is TRBJ2-3; a possible D gene is TRBD2 (6 bases). The CDR3 runs 15 residues. The germline V gene has CDR1 SGHTA and CDR2 FQGTGA. V gave up 2 bases and J gave up 2 bases, with 11 bases separating them. CDR3 sequence: CASSLGRGNTDTQYF. CDR3 bases: TGTGCCAGCAGCTTAGGGCGGGGAAACACAGATACGCAGTATTTT.

Here the CDR3 DNA reads TGTGCCAGCAGTCCCCGCCGGCAGGGGCCCTCGGGCTACACCTTC. Protein product: CASSPRRQGPSGYTF. This chain joins TRBV27 and TRBJ1-2; the D gene is possibly TRBD1 (6 bases). V lost 5 bases to trimming and J lost 8 bases, with 21 bases between them. This CDR3 contains 15 residues. Germline V gives CDR1 MNHEY, CDR2 SMNVEV (reference sequence).

V and J are TRBV6-6 and TRBJ1-1, with D possibly matching TRBD1 (5 bases). Germline V gene lookup returns CDR1 MNHNY and CDR2 SVGAGI (reference sequence). The CDR3 is 12 amino acids. Trimming took off 6 bases at V and 6 bases at J, with 11 bases between the two ends. This chain's CDR3 is CASSLGGAEAFF. CDR3 in DNA: TGTGCCAGCAGCTTGGGGGGGGCTGAAGCTTTCTTT.

This clone appeared once. The chain couples TRBV2 to TRBJ2-5; 13 bases match TRBD2. The trim removed 4 bases at V and 6 bases at J, leaving 11 bases unmatched. CDR1 and CDR2 (germline): SNHLY, FYNNEI. The CDR3 runs 17 residues. CDR3: CASSANAGTSGVQTQYF. The CDR3 bases are TGTGCCAGCAGTGCGAACGCCGGGACTAGCGGGGTACAGACCCAGTACTTC.

The rearrangement uses TRBV9 and TRBJ1-6; no clear D gene. Germline CDR1 reads SGDLS; CDR2 reads YYNGEE. This CDR3 region has 16 residues. V was trimmed by 8 bases and J by 7 bases, leaving 22 bases between them. The CDR3 region is CASPQPPRRYNSPLHF. CDR3 DNA: TGTGCCAGTCCTCAGCCCCCTCGACGTTACAATTCACCCCTCCACTTT.